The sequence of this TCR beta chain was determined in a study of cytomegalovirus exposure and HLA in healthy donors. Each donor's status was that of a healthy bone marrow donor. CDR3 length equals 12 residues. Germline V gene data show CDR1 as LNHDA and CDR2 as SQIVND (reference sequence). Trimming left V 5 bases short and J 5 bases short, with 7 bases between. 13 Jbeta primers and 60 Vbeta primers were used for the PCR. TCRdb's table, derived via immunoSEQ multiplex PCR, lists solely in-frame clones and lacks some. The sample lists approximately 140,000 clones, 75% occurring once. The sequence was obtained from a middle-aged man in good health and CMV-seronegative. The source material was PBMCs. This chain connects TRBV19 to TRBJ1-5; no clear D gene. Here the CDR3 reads CASSFLDQPQHF. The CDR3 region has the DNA TGTGCCAGTAGTTTTCTAGATCAGCCCCAGCATTTT.